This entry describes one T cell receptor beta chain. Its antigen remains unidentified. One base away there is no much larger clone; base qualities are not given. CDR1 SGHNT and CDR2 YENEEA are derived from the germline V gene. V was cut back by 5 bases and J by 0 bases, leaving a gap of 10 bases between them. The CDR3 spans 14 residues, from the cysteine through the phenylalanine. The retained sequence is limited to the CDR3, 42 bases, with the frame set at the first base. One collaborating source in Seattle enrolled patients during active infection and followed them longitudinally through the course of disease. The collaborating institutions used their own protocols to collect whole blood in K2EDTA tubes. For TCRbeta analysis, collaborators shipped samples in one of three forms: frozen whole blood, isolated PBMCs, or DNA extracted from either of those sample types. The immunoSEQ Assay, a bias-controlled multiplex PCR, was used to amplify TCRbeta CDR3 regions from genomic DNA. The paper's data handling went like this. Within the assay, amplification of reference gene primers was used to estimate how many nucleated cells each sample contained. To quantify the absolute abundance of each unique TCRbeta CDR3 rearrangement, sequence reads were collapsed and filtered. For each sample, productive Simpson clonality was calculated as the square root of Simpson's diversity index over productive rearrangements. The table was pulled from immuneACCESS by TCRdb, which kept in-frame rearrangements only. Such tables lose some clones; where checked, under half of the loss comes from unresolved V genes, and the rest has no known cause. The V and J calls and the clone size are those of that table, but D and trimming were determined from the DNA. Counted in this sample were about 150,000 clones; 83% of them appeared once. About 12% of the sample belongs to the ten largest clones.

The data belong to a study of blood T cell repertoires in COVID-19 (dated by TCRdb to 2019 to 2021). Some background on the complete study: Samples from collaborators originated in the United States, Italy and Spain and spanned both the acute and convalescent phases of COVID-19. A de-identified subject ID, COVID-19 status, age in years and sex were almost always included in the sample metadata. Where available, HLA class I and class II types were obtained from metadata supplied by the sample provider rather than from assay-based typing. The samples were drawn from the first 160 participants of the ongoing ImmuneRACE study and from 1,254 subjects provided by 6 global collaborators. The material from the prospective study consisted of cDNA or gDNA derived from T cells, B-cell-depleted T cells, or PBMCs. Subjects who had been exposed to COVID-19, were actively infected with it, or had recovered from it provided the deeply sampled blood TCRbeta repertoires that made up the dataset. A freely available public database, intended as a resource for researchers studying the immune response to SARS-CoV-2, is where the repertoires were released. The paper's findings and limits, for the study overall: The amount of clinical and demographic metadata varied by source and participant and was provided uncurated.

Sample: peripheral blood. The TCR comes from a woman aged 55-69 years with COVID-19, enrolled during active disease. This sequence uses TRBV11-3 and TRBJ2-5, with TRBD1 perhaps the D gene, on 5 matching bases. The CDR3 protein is CASSRDSHQETQYF. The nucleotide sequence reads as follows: TGTGCCAGCAGCCGTGACAGCCACCAAGAGACCCAGTACTTC.